This TCR beta chain was recorded in a study of OX40 agonist ivuxolimab in advanced cancers. General study points: Still undetermined is the antigen specificity of the expanded peripheral T cells. The average count of expanded clones was higher among CD8+ T cells than among CD4+.

Here immunoSEQ multiplex PCR was the method, and the copy in TCRdb shows in-frame clones only, minus some. Of more than 45,000 clones in the sample, more than 70% are singletons; the top ten hold roughly 8%. Trimming took off 4 bases at V and 5 bases at J, with 12 bases between the two ends. The V gene's germline CDR1 is SNHLY and CDR2 FYNNEI. The CDR3 runs 14 residues. On this clone itself: Its antigen is undetermined.

The clonotype comes from an adult with an advanced solid tumor such as melanoma, head and neck, liver or kidney cancer. Here the sequenced sample was CD4+ or CD8+ T cells sorted from blood, taken in a trial of the OX40 agonist ivuxolimab. The rearrangement links TRBV2 to TRBJ2-1, with D possibly being TRBD1 (5 bases). The CDR3, as DNA: TGTGCCAGCAGTGTTAGGCAGGGAAACAATGAGCAGTTCTTC. Translated, it gives CASSVRQGNNEQFF.